Listed below are T cell receptor beta chains from one sample, sequenced in a study of T cell repertoires in cytomegalovirus infection. TCRdb fed the reads into MiXCR, producing one record per CDR3 protein. The sample comprises hundreds of thousands of distinct CDR3 sequences, around 24% of which are singletons, and less than 9.5% rests with the top ten. The sequencing input was CD8+ T cells from PBMCs. The receptors stem from a human donor in good health (CMV status not recorded). Some clones in this sample may be carry-over from other donors' samples. CDR3s include the opening cysteine and the closing phenylalanine or tryptophan. The order of the fields is clone size, D gene, V gene, J gene, CDR3 protein, CDR3 DNA. The D gene is left open where the match is weak. Rows give clone size only sometimes, using once, few, many, or a class for an expanded clone.

>.|.|TRBV6-1|TRBJ1-1
CASSPTTGANTEAFF
TGTGCCAGCAGTCCTACGACAGGTGCGAACACTGAAGCTTTCTTT
>many|TRBD2|TRBV2|TRBJ2-1
CASSRLADFDEQFF
TGTGCCAGCAGTCGACTAGCGGATTTCGATGAGCAGTTCTTC
>many|TRBD1|TRBV12-3/TRBV12-4|TRBJ1-5
CASSFAPDRDQPQHF
TGTGCCAGCAGTTTTGCCCCGGACAGGGACCAGCCCCAGCATTTT
>.|.|TRBV12-3/TRBV12-4|TRBJ1-4
CASSPGRPNEKLFF
TGTGCCAGCAGTCCGGGGAGACCTAATGAAAAACTGTTTTTT
>many|.|TRBV7-6|TRBJ2-2
CASSSLENTGELFF
TGTGCCAGCAGTTCGCTAGAGAACACCGGGGAGCTGTTTTTT
>few|.|TRBV20-1|TRBJ2-5
CSARDLQGGGETQYF
TGCAGTGCTAGAGATTTACAGGGAGGAGGAGAGACCCAGTACTTC
>few|.|TRBV28|TRBJ1-5
CASSLSVGDSFQPQHF
TGTGCCAGCAGTTTAAGCGTGGGGGATAGTTTTCAGCCCCAGCATTTT
>many|TRBD1|TRBV7-8|TRBJ1-1
CASRGAGGPEAFF
TGTGCCAGCAGAGGGGCAGGGGGCCCTGAAGCTTTCTTT
>few|.|TRBV7-9|TRBJ2-1
CASSLVDSGPEQFF
TGTGCCAGCAGCTTAGTGGACAGCGGACCTGAGCAGTTCTTC
>few|TRBD1|TRBV3-1|TRBJ1-4
CASRLSGQGSSEKLFF
TGTGCCAGCAGGCTTAGCGGACAGGGATCATCTGAAAAACTGTTTTTT
>.|TRBD1|TRBV24-1|TRBJ2-1
CATSDSTGYNEQFF
TGTGCCACCAGTGATTCGACAGGGTACAATGAGCAGTTCTTC
>.|.|TRBV29-1|TRBJ2-2
CSVGGQGGTGELFF
TGCAGCGTTGGCGGACAGGGAGGGACCGGGGAGCTGTTTTTT
>many|.|TRBV6-5|TRBJ1-2
CASSEIGEADGYTF
TGTGCCAGCAGTGAAATAGGGGAAGCTGATGGCTACACCTTC
>.|.|TRBV29-1|TRBJ1-1
CSVFRDTNTEAFF
TGCAGCGTCTTCCGGGACACCAACACTGAAGCTTTCTTT
>.|.|TRBV6-5|TRBJ2-7
CASSYSSRSSYEQYF
TGTGCCAGCAGTTACTCGTCCAGAAGCTCCTACGAGCAGTACTTC
>many|.|TRBV7-2|TRBJ2-2
CASSIGPLTNTGELFF
TGTGCCAGCAGCATTGGTCCTCTAACGAACACCGGGGAGCTGTTTTTT
>few|.|TRBV2|TRBJ2-7
CASSGGVTRYVEQYF
TGTGCCAGCAGTGGGGGGGTAACCCGTTACGTTGAGCAGTACTTC
>few|.|TRBV7-9|TRBJ2-7
CASSLGLYYEQYF
TGTGCCAGCAGCTTAGGGCTGTACTACGAGCAGTACTTC